Each of the 24 T cell receptor beta chains below was sequenced from the same sample in a study of T cell changes during pregnancy in multiple sclerosis. Here immunoSEQ multiplex PCR was the method, and the copy in TCRdb shows in-frame clones only, minus some. The table lists around 40,000 clones, 91% of them singletons. The source was CD4+ T cells from peripheral blood mononuclear cells, collected in the third trimester of pregnancy. Receptors originate from a female donor in good health, enrolled as a control in a pregnancy study.

The V and J genes are TRBV4-3 and TRBJ1-2; the D is unclear. V gave up 4 bases and J gave up 4 bases, with 10 bases separating them. The CDR3 extends over 13 amino acids. CDR1 is LGHNA, CDR2 YSLEER, per germline. CDR3 coding DNA: TGCGCCAGCAGCCCTTCCCCGGGCTATGGCTACACCTTC. Protein sequence: CASSPSPGYGYTF.

The rearrangement links TRBV18 to TRBJ2-1, with 8 bases that match TRBD2. Germline-derived CDR1 and CDR2 are KGHSH and LQKENI. CDR3 size: 14 residues. V lost 3 bases and J lost 8; bases outside the gene matches: 6. The CDR3 spells CASSPPAGVDEQFF. The DNA for the CDR3 is TGTGCCAGCTCACCGCCAGCGGGGGTGGATGAGCAGTTCTTC. Complete variable domain (other parts from reference TRBV18 and TRBJ2-1): NAGVMQNPRHLVRRRGQEARLRCSPMKGHSHVYWYRQLPEEGLKFMVYLQKENIIDESGMPKERFSAEFPKEGPSILRIQQVVRGDSAAYFCASSPPAGVDEQFFGPGTRLTVL.

The chain employs TRBV5-1 and TRBJ2-5, with 9 positions matching TRBD1. V was clipped by 3 bases and J by 5 bases; unmatched bases: 8. The CDR3 sequence is 15 residues long. The V gene's germline CDR1 is SGHRS and CDR2 YFSETQ. The CDR3 region is CASSSGQGTAETQYF. In DNA form, the CDR3 reads TGCGCCAGCAGCTCGGGACAGGGTACAGCCGAGACCCAGTACTTC. The complete variable domain, with remaining parts taken from reference TRBV5-1 and TRBJ2-5, reads KAGVTQTPRYLIKTRGQQVTLSCSPISGHRSVSWYQQTPGQGLQFLFEYFSETQRNKGNFPGRFSGRQFSNSRSEMNVSTLELGDSALYLCASSSGQGTAETQYFGPGTRLLVL.

The chain recombines TRBV4-1 with TRBJ2-5; D is ambiguous. CDR3 length equals 15 residues. The V end was cut by 0 bases, the J end by 3 bases, with 11 bases between. CDR1 and CDR2 from the germline V gene are MGHRA and YSYEKL. The CDR3 region is CASSQDQNREETQYF. CDR3 sequence (DNA): TGCGCCAGCAGCCAAGATCAGAACAGAGAAGAGACCCAGTACTTC.

The chain combines TRBV5-1 with TRBJ2-3; 9 nucleotides align to TRBD2. CDR1 is SGHRS and CDR2 is YFSETQ in the germline V gene. The length of the CDR3 is 15 residues. The junction had 5 bases not matched to a gene; V was cut back by 0 bases and J by 6 bases. The CDR3 reads CASSLASGGMDTQYF. CDR3 DNA sequence: TGCGCCAGCAGCTTGGCCAGCGGGGGGATGGATACGCAGTATTTT.

The gene calls are TRBV20-1 and TRBJ1-1; no clear D gene. Germline V CDR1 and CDR2: DFQATT, SNEGSKA (reference sequence). The CDR3 is made up of 11 amino acids. Trimming pared 3 bases from V and 10 bases from J, leaving 12 bases between. As DNA, the CDR3 is TGCAGTGCTAGCGTCTCGGGTGCAGCTTTCTTT. As protein: CSASVSGAAFF.

The chain is built from TRBV7-9 and TRBJ2-5; D might be TRBD1 (6 bases). Germline CDR1 is SEHNR and CDR2 is FQNEAQ (reference sequence). V was cut by 5 bases and J by 5 bases, with 9 bases left in between. There are 12 residues in the CDR3. For the CDR3, the DNA is TGTGCCAGCAGCGCCCAGGGGGAGACCCAGTACTTC. Protein product: CASSAQGETQYF.

This clone was observed a single time. CDR3 in DNA: TGTGCCAGCTCACCATGGGGGACTCCTGCCTCTGGAAACACCATATATTTT. Translated: CASSPWGTPASGNTIYF. V gene TRBV18 combines with J gene TRBJ1-3; possible D gene TRBD1, 5 bases. This CDR3 comprises 17 residues. The V gene lost 2 bases and the J gene lost 0 bases, with 14 bases spanning the gap. CDR1 is KGHSH, CDR2 LQKENI, per germline.

As to this clone: One junction end does not reproduce the germline sequence, and a read error may be involved. The V call is TRBV6-5, the J call TRBJ1-5; D gene ambiguous. This CDR3 contains 15 residues. Germline loops: CDR1 MNHEY, CDR2 SVGAGI. The CDR3, as DNA: TGTGCCAGCAGTAACTCGAGAGGGAGCAATCAGCCCCAGCATTTT. This encodes CASSNSRGSNQPQHF.

The rearrangement joins TRBV14 to TRBJ2-1, with 7 bases matching TRBD1. There are 16 residues in the CDR3. CDR1 SGHDN and CDR2 FVKESK come from the germline V gene. J was trimmed by 3 bases and V by 4 bases; bases with no gene match: 9. CDR3 residues: CASSPYTGTDYNEQFF. CDR3 DNA: TGTGCCAGCAGCCCTTACACCGGGACAGACTACAATGAGCAGTTCTTC.

This sequence joins TRBV9 and TRBJ2-3; possible D gene TRBD1, 5 bases. Per the germline V gene, CDR1 is SGDLS and CDR2 is YYNGEE. Trimming stripped 1 base from V and 0 bases from J, with 9 bases between. The CDR3 loop spans 15 amino acids. CDR3 in DNA: TGTGCCAGCAGCGTAAACACAGGTAGCACAGATACGCAGTATTTT. It translates to CASSVNTGSTDTQYF. The whole variable domain, filled in from reference TRBV9 and TRBJ2-3, reads DSGVTQTPKHLITATGQRVTLRCSPRSGDLSVYWYQQSLDQGLQFLIQYYNGEERAKGNILERFSAQQFPDLHSELNLSSLELGDSALYFCASSVNTGSTDTQYFGPGTRLTVL.

V gene TRBV28 combines with J gene TRBJ2-2; the match to TRBD2 covers 10 bases. The CDR3 covers 16 residues. CDR1 is MDHEN and CDR2 is SYDVKM in the germline V gene. J gave up 3 bases and V 6 bases, and 7 bases lay outside the gene matches. CDR3 sequence reads: CASRTPAGGYTGELFF. Here the CDR3 DNA reads TGTGCCAGCAGAACTCCAGCGGGAGGGTACACCGGGGAGCTGTTTTTT.

J is TRBJ1-2 and V is TRBV5-6; 7 nucleotides agree with TRBD1. Losses at the gene ends were 4 bases for V and 3 bases for J; bases not matched to a gene: 3. In germline, CDR1 is SGHDT, CDR2 YYEEEE. The CDR3 loop spans 13 amino acids. The CDR3 bases are TGTGCCAGCAGCCATGGGACAGACTATGGCTACACCTTC. This encodes CASSHGTDYGYTF. The variable domain in full, completed from reference TRBV5-6 and TRBJ1-2, reads DAGVTQSPTHLIKTRGQQVTLRCSPKSGHDTVSWYQQALGQGPQFIFQYYEEEERQRGNFPDRFSGHQFPNYSSELNVNALLLGDSALYLCASSHGTDYGYTFGSGTRLTVV.

The chain links TRBV5-1 to TRBJ1-4; TRBD1 matches 7 bases. CDR3 length equals 14 residues. J lost 10 bases, V lost 2 bases, and 8 bases had no gene match. Looked up from germline, CDR1 is SGHRS and CDR2 is YFSETQ. The chain's CDR3 is CASSLGGAMGKLFF. The CDR3 DNA follows: TGCGCCAGCAGCTTAGGGGGCGCAATGGGAAAACTGTTTTTT.

The chain has TRBV19 and TRBJ2-7; 8 bases align to TRBD2. The germline CDR1 and CDR2 sequences are LNHDA and SQIVND (reference sequence). Trimming at V came to 3 bases and at J to 3 bases, leaving 19 bases not matched to a gene. The length of the CDR3 is 19 residues. The CDR3 DNA is TGTGCCAGTAGTATCTTCTCTCCAGCGGGAGAGCGGTGGGGCTACGAGCAGTACTTC. This gives the protein CASSIFSPAGERWGYEQYF.

V is TRBV9 and J is TRBJ2-1, with unresolved D. The CDR3 is made up of 15 amino acids. Germline CDR1 is SGDLS and CDR2 is YYNGEE. The V end lost 0 bases, the J end lost 3 bases, and 10 bases lay between the germline ends. DNA of the CDR3: TGTGCCAGCAGCGTAGGCTTTTTTAGCTACAATGAGCAGTTCTTC. It is translated as CASSVGFFSYNEQFF.

The chain couples TRBV5-1 to TRBJ1-2; D is unclear. The CDR3 has 13 residues. Germline lookup yields CDR1 SGHRS and CDR2 YFSETQ. Trimming took 4 bases from V and 2 from J, leaving 9 bases between them. The chain's CDR3 is CASSLVSNYGYTF. CDR3 nucleotide sequence: TGCGCCAGCAGCCTCGTCTCCAACTATGGCTACACCTTC.

The chain carries TRBV30 and TRBJ2-2; 8 bases fit TRBD2. The CDR3 contains 14 residues. Germline V gene data show CDR1 as GTSNPN and CDR2 as SVGIG (reference sequence). The V gene end was trimmed by 0 bases and the J gene end by 4 bases; junction bases not matched to a gene: 1. The CDR3 DNA sequence: TGTGCCTGGAGTGTAAGCGGGGGCACCGGGGAGCTGTTTTTT. Translating gives CAWSVSGGTGELFF.

The genes are TRBV10-3 and TRBJ1-1; D not resolved. V shed 4 bases and J shed 5 bases, with 11 bases lying between them. The CDR3 is 13 residues long. CDR1 ENHRY and CDR2 SYGVKD come from the germline V gene. The CDR3 nucleotides read TGTGCCATCAGTGGGGTTCTGGAGACTGAAGCTTTCTTT. The encoded protein is CAISGVLETEAFF.

The V call is TRBV29-1, the J call TRBJ2-7; D is possibly TRBD1 (5 bases). V lost 3 bases, J lost 0 bases, and 9 bases lay in between. The CDR3 is made up of 13 amino acids. Germline V gene sequence: CDR1 SQVTM, CDR2 ANQGSEA. CDR3 coding DNA: TGCAGCGTTGAGTACAGGTCCTCCTACGAGCAGTACTTC. Translating gives CSVEYRSSYEQYF.

The chain carries TRBV7-8 and TRBJ2-3; 8 bases are a match to TRBD2. Germline loops: CDR1 SGHVS, CDR2 FQNEAQ. The CDR3 is 15 amino acids. With 1 base clipped from V and 0 bases from J, the junction kept 0 bases outside the gene matches. The CDR3 sequence is CASSLVAGSTDTQYF. The DNA of the CDR3 is TGTGCCAGCAGCTTAGTAGCGGGGAGCACAGATACGCAGTATTTT.

The chain carries TRBV19 and TRBJ2-1; 8 nucleotides match TRBD2. Germline CDR1 reads LNHDA; CDR2 reads SQIVND (reference sequence). This CDR3 contains 15 residues. Unmatched junction bases numbered 8, after V lost 5 bases and J lost 5 bases. Here the CDR3 reads CASSLSAGAHNEQFF. CDR3 DNA: TGTGCCAGTAGTCTCTCAGCGGGAGCCCACAATGAGCAGTTCTTC.

The chain is built from TRBV28 and TRBJ2-3; 7 bases agree with TRBD2. Germline assignment: CDR1 MDHEN and CDR2 SYDVKM. The CDR3 spans 15 residues. V shed 2 bases and J 6 bases; nucleotides not matched to a gene: 8. This chain's CDR3 is CASSLVGGRRDTQYF. DNA for the CDR3: TGTGCCAGCAGTTTAGTAGGCGGGAGAAGGGATACGCAGTATTTT.

This clone was recorded once. This sequence joins TRBV7-2 and TRBJ2-1; 13 nucleotides line up with TRBD2. This CDR3 spans 16 amino acids. The junction had 7 bases not matched to a gene; V was cut back by 1 base and J by 10 bases. Per the germline V gene, CDR1 is SGHTA and CDR2 is FQGNSA. The CDR3 bases are TGTGCCAGCAGCTTAGAAGGGACTAGCGGGACCAGGGAGCAGTTCTTC. Protein: CASSLEGTSGTREQFF.